The 11 T cell receptor beta chains below all came from one sample that was sequenced in a study of blood T cell repertoires in COVID-19. Some clones are missing from TCRdb's copy, which holds only in-frame ones; the method was immunoSEQ multiplex PCR. The table shows about 300,000 clones, with roughly 85% occurring only once. Sequencing was done on a sample of PBMCs or T cells enriched from blood (not recorded which). The receptors derive from a woman aged 45-59 years who had recovered from COVID-19.

CDR3 in amino acids: CASSMSGSGYEQYF. CDR3 bases: TGTGCCAGTAGTATGAGCGGGAGCGGCTACGAGCAGTACTTC. The chain combines TRBV19 with TRBJ2-7; 8 bases agree with TRBD2. CDR3 size: 14 residues. Germline lookup yields CDR1 LNHDA and CDR2 SQIVND (reference sequence). The V segment lost 3 bases and the J segment 3 bases; nucleotides outside the gene matches: 4.

This rearrangement joins TRBV5-4 to TRBJ2-1, with 12 bases matching TRBD2. Germline V lookup: CDR1 SGHNT, CDR2 YYREEE (reference sequence). The length of the CDR3 is 17 residues. The V and J ends lost 3 bases and 7 bases, in that order; junction bases with no gene match: 11. The CDR3 region is CASSSGIWLAGGNEQFF. For the CDR3, the DNA is TGTGCCAGCAGCTCAGGGATATGGCTAGCGGGAGGGAATGAGCAGTTCTTC.

V is TRBV19 and J is TRBJ2-3; TRBD2 matches 13 bases. Looked up from germline, CDR1 is LNHDA and CDR2 is SQIVND (reference sequence). Unmatched junction bases numbered 1, after V lost 1 base and J lost 9 bases. This CDR3 spans 14 amino acids. CDR3 loop: CASSIGTSGGTQYF. CDR3 DNA sequence: TGTGCCAGTAGTATAGGGACTAGCGGGGGAACGCAGTATTTT.

Only one count was recorded for this clone. The rearrangement joins TRBV19 to TRBJ1-6; 9 positions match TRBD1. The CDR3 contains 17 residues. Germline V lookup: CDR1 LNHDA, CDR2 SQIVND (reference sequence). Unmatched junction bases numbered 9, after V lost 3 bases and J lost 6 bases. CDR3 DNA sequence: TGTGCCAGTAGTATGGGGACAGGGACGCGGCGTAATTCACCCCTCCACTTT. Encoded protein: CASSMGTGTRRNSPLHF.

The chain is built from TRBV19 and TRBJ2-7; 8 bases map to TRBD1. Germline lookup yields CDR1 LNHDA and CDR2 SQIVND (reference sequence). CDR3 length equals 13 residues. V was pared by 6 bases and J by 4 bases, with 5 bases of the junction left unmatched. Here the CDR3 reads CASSLTGVYEQYF. The CDR3, as DNA: TGTGCCAGTAGCTTGACAGGGGTATACGAGCAGTACTTC. The full variable domain, its missing parts supplied by reference TRBV19 and TRBJ2-7, is DGGITQSPKYLFRKEGQNVTLSCEQNLNHDAMYWYRQDPGQGLRLIYYSQIVNDFQKGDIAEGYSVSREKKESFPLTVTSAQKNPTAFYLCASSLTGVYEQYFGPGTRLTVT.

This rearrangement joins TRBV4-1 to TRBJ1-5, with 10 bases aligning to TRBD1. Germline values: CDR1 MGHRA, CDR2 YSYEKL. The CDR3 loop spans 16 amino acids. Losses at the gene ends were 4 bases for V and 5 bases for J; bases not matched to a gene: 8. The CDR3 coding sequence is TGCGCCAGCAGCCGCGAACCGGGACAGGGGCATCAGCCCCAGCATTTT. This codes for CASSREPGQGHQPQHF.

This clone was counted only a few times. This chain's CDR3 is CASTKTGSTEAFF. The CDR3 DNA follows: TGTGCCAGTACAAAAACAGGGAGCACTGAAGCTTTCTTT. This chain links TRBV19 with TRBJ1-1; a weak D match, TRBD1 (6 bases). Per germline, CDR1 LNHDA and CDR2 SQIVND (reference sequence). V was clipped by 7 bases and J by 4 bases, with 13 bases between them. The CDR3 runs 13 residues.

DNA of the CDR3: TGTGCCTGGAGTGTACGGAGGCAGGTTGCCAATCAGCCCCAGCATTTT. Protein sequence: CAWSVRRQVANQPQHF. This rearrangement joins TRBV30 to TRBJ1-5, with no clear D. Trimming shortened V by 0 bases and J by 3 bases, and 15 bases separated the two germline ends. The CDR3 is 16 residues long. In germline, CDR1 is GTSNPN, CDR2 SVGIG (reference sequence). Based on the CDR3 plus reference TRBV30 and TRBJ1-5, the full variable domain is SQTIHQWPATLVQPVGSPLSLECTVEGTSNPNLYWYRQAAGRGLQLLFYSVGIGQISSEVPQNLSASRPQDRQFILSSKKLLLSDSGFYLCAWSVRRQVANQPQHFGDGTRLSIL.

The rearrangement uses TRBV29-1 and TRBJ1-1; 8 positions agree with TRBD1. The CDR3 runs to 13 residues. J lost 4 bases, V lost 3 bases, and 4 bases had no gene match. Germline V gives CDR1 SQVTM, CDR2 ANQGSEA. The CDR3, as DNA: TGCAGCGTTGAGATGGGACAGGTCACTGAAGCTTTCTTT. It translates to CSVEMGQVTEAFF.

This clone was picked up one time. In DNA, the CDR3 is TGTGCCAGCAGACGGGACATAGCTAACACTGAAGCTTTCTTT. This encodes CASRRDIANTEAFF. The chain links TRBV9 to TRBJ1-1; the D gene is possibly TRBD1 (6 bases). The germline V gene has CDR1 SGDLS and CDR2 YYNGEE. The CDR3 is 14 residues long. V was cut by 5 bases and J by 2 bases, with 13 bases left in between.

The chain has TRBV27 and TRBJ1-1, with 8 bases fitting TRBD1. This CDR3 is built from 14 residues. Germline V gene data show CDR1 as MNHEY and CDR2 as SMNVEV (reference sequence). Losses at the gene ends were 3 bases for V and 5 bases for J; bases not matched to a gene: 5. CDR3 in amino acids: CASSFQGARTEAFF. The CDR3 DNA reads as TGTGCCAGCAGTTTCCAGGGGGCGAGAACTGAAGCTTTCTTT.